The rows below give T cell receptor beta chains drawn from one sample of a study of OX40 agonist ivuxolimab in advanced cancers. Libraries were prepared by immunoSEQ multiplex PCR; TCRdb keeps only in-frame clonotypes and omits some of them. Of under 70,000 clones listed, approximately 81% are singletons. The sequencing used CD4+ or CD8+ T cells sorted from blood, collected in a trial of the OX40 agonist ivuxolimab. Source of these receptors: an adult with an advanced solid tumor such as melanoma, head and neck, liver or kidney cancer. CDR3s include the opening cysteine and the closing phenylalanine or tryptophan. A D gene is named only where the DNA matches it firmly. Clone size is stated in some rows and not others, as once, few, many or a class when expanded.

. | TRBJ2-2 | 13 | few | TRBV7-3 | TGTGCCAGCAAGCAGGGTCCCACCGGGGAGCTGTTTTTT | CASKQGPTGELFF
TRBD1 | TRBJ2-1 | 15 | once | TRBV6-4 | TGTGCCAGCAGGCCCCCACAGGGGGTAGACAATGAGCAGTTCTTC | CASRPPQGVDNEQFF
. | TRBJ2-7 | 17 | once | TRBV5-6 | TGTGCCAGCAGCTTGCCCCCGACTCGAGCTCGCTCCTACGAGCAGTACTTC | CASSLPPTRARSYEQYF
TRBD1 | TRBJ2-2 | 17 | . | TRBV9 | TGTGCCAGCAGCGTACGGGCAGGGGGTGCGAACACCGGGGAGCTGTTTTTT | CASSVRAGGANTGELFF
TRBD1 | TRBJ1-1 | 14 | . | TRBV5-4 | TGTGCCAGCAGCCTAGGACAGGCGAACACTGAAGCTTTCTTT | CASSLGQANTEAFF
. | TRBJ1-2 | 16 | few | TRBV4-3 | TGCGCCAGCAGCCAAGACTTAGGGCAGGTTCTCGGTGGCTACACCTTC | CASSQDLGQVLGGYTF
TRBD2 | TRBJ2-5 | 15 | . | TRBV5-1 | TGCGCCAGCAGCTTGGGGACTAGCGGGAGCGAGACCCAGTACTTC | CASSLGTSGSETQYF
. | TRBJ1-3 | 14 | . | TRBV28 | TGTGCCAGCAGTTTCGGTAGGAACGGAAACACCATATATTTT | CASSFGRNGNTIYF
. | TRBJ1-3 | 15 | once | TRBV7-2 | TGTGCCAGCAGATACGGGAGGGTTTCTGGAAACACCATATATTTT | CASRYGRVSGNTIYF
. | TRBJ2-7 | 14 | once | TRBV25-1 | TGTGCCAGCAGACGCCGGGACGGAGCCTACGAGCAGTACTTC | CASRRRDGAYEQYF
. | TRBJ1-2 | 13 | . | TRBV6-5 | TGTGCCAGCAGCTCAGGCGGCGGGGATGGCTACACCTTC | CASSSGGGDGYTF
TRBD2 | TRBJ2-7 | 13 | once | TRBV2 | TGTGCCAGCACTACAGGACTAGCATACGAGCAGTACTTC | CASTTGLAYEQYF
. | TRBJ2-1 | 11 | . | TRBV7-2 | TGTGCCAGCAGCTTTTACGATGAGCAGTTCTTC | CASSFYDEQFF
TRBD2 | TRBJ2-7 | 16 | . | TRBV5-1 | TGCGCCAGCAGCTTGGGGCTAGCGGTGAGCTCCTACGAGCAGTACTTC | CASSLGLAVSSYEQYF
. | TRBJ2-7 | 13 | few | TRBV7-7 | TGTGCCAGCAGCTTGGACCTAGGAGCCGAGCAGTACTTC | CASSLDLGAEQYF
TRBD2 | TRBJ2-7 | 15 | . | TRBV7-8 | TGTGCCAGCAGCGCCCGACTAGCGGATTCTTCCGAGCAGTACTTC | CASSARLADSSEQYF
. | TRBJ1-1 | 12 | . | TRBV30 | TGTGCCTGGAGTGGTGCACGGACTGAAGCTTTCTTT | CAWSGARTEAFF
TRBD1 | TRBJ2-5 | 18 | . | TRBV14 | TGTGCCAGCAGCCAGGGGACAGGGGCCCTAGGGGTCCAAGAGACCCAGTACTTC | CASSQGTGALGVQETQYF
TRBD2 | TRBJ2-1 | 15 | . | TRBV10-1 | TGCGCCAGCAGCCCGACTAGCGCCCAATACAATGAGCAGTTCTTC | CASSPTSAQYNEQFF
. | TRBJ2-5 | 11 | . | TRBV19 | TGTGCCAGTAGTCAGGGGAAAGGGGTGCACTTC | CASSQGKGVHF
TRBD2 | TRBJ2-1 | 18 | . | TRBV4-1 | TGCGCCAGCAGCCAAGGGGTACAGACTAGCGGGTACTACAATGAGCAGTTCTTC | CASSQGVQTSGYYNEQFF
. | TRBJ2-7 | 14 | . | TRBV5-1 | TGCGCCAGCAGCCCCATGAGGGGGAGCTACGAGCAGTACTTC | CASSPMRGSYEQYF
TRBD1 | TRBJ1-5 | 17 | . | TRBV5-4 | TGTGCCAGCAGCTCACAGACAGGGGGCGGCGCGGGAGCGCCCCAGCATTTT | CASSSQTGGGAGAPQHF
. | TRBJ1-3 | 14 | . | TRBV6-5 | TGTGCCAGCAGCCGGACGGTGGGGGGAAACACCATATATTTT | CASSRTVGGNTIYF
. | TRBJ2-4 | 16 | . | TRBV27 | TGTGCCAGCAGTTTAATGGCGGAGCTAGCCAAAAACATTCAGTACTTC | CASSLMAELAKNIQYF
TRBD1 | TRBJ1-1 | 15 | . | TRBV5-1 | TGCGCCAGCAGCCCAAAGGGACAGGGGGGCACTGAAGCTTTCTTT | CASSPKGQGGTEAFF
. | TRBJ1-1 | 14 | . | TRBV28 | TGTGCCAGCAGTTCGTCAGGGATCTACACTGAAGCTTTCTTT | CASSSSGIYTEAFF
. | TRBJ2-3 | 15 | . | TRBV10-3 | TGTGCCATCAGTGAGTCGACTAGGTTTACAGATACGCAGTATTTT | CAISESTRFTDTQYF
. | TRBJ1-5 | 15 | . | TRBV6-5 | TGTGCCAGCAGGCCCAGGGAATATAGCAATCAGCCCCAGCATTTT | CASRPREYSNQPQHF
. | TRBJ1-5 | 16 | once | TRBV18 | TGTGCCAGCTCAATGGACCGAGTGCTAAGCAATCAGCCCCAGCATTTT | CASSMDRVLSNQPQHF
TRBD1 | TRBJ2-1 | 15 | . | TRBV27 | TGTGCCAGCAGTTTATCCTACAGGGGCTACAATGAGCAGTTCTTC | CASSLSYRGYNEQFF
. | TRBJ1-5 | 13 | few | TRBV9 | TGTGCCAGCAGCGTAGTGGGGGATCAGCCCCAGCATTTT | CASSVVGDQPQHF
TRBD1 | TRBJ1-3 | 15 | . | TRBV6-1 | TGTGCCAGCGGGACAGGGAGGTCTTACGGAAACACCATATATTTT | CASGTGRSYGNTIYF
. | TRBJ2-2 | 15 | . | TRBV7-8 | TGTGCCAGCAGCTTAGTAGTCGTAAACACCGGGGAGCTGTTTTTT | CASSLVVVNTGELFF
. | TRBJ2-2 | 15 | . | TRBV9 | TGTGCCAGCAGTCAGGGTCATCTCGGGACCGGGGAGCTGTTTTTT | CASSQGHLGTGELFF
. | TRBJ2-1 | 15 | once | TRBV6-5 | TGTGCCAGCACCCCCGGATCATCCCCCTACAATGAGCAGTTCTTC | CASTPGSSPYNEQFF
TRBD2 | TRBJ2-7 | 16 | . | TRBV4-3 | TGCGCCAGCAGCATTTCTATTAGCGGGGGCACCTACGAGCAGTACTTC | CASSISISGGTYEQYF
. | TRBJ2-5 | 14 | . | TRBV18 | TGTGCCAGCTCACCTATCGGGGTAGGCGAGACCCAGTACTTC | CASSPIGVGETQYF
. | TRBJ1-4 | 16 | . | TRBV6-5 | TGTGCCAGCAGTTACTCGACGGCGTCAGACCCCGAAAAACTGTTTTTT | CASSYSTASDPEKLFF
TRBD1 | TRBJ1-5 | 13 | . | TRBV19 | TGTGCCAGTAGTCAGGGGGGCGATCAGCCCCAGCATTTT | CASSQGGDQPQHF
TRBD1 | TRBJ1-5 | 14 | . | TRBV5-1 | TGCGCCAGCAGGACAGGGGGCAGGAATCAGCCCCAGCATTTT | CASRTGGRNQPQHF
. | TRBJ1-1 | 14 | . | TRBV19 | TGTGCCAGTAGTACCCTACAGGGTACCACTGAAGCTTTCTTT | CASSTLQGTTEAFF
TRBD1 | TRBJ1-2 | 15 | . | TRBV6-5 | TGTGCCAGCAGGGAACAGGGGCTCTCTAACTATGGCTACACCTTC | CASREQGLSNYGYTF
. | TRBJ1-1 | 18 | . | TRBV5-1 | TGCGCCAGCAGCTTGTTCGGGTCCCGGGGAGATTCGAACACTGAAGCTTTCTTT | CASSLFGSRGDSNTEAFF
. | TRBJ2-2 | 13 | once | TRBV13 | TGTGCCAGCAGCCTCCACCCCTCGGGGGAGCTGTTTTTT | CASSLHPSGELFF
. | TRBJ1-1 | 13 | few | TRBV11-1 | TGTGCCAGCAGCCCGGGGTGGTTCGCTGAAGCTTTCTTT | CASSPGWFAEAFF
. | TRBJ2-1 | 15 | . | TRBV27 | TGTGCCAGCAGTTTTCAGGCTACCTCCTACAATGAGCAGTTCTTC | CASSFQATSYNEQFF
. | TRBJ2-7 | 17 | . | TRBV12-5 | TGTGCTAGTGGTTTCAGATCCGAGGGCAGGGTATCCTACGAGCAGTACTTC | CASGFRSEGRVSYEQYF
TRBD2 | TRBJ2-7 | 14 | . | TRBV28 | TGTGCCAGCAGTTTAGGTGCGGGAGATTACGAGCAGTACTTC | CASSLGAGDYEQYF
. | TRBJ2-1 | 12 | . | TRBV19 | TGTGCCAGTAGTATAGTAAACAATGAGCAGTTCTTC | CASSIVNNEQFF
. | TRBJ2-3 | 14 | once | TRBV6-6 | TGTGCCAGCAGTTATAAAGACTGGTCAGATACGCAGTATTTT | CASSYKDWSDTQYF
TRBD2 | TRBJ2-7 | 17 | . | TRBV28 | TGTGCCAGCAGCTCCGGGACTAGCGGGCCATTCACCTACGAGCAGTACTTC | CASSSGTSGPFTYEQYF
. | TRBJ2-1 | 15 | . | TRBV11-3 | TGTGCCAGCAGCCCGGGGACTGCATCCTACAATGAGCAGTTCTTC | CASSPGTASYNEQFF